The clone carrying this TCR beta chain is a singleton in its sample. The antigen is not known. Repertoires were generated with immunoSEQ multiplex PCR, while TCRdb's copy carries only in-frame clones and drops some. The repertoire holds some 20,000 clones, 95% to 98% seen once, with about 0.15% in the top ten. The naive gate required viable CD3+CD4+ or CD3+CD8+ cells with CCR7+CD45RA+CD45RO-CD95-CD27+CD28+ phenotype. This related bone marrow graft donor gave peripheral blood on the day of marrow donation. This sample was taken from a study of T cells after posttransplantation cyclophosphamide. Study-wide findings and caveats: Donor-recipient repertoire similarity was low at 1-2 months, rising over year one. TRB overlap between skin or GI tissue T cells and blood was limited. After PTCy, TRB diversity resembled that of CNI/methotrexate controls.

V was pared by 4 bases and J by 0 bases, with 8 bases between. Germline-derived CDR1 and CDR2 are SGHRS and YFSETQ. The CDR3 has 13 residues. The receptor was isolated from a man aged 35-49 years in good health, CMV-negative, and a related stem cell transplant donor. The V call is TRBV5-1, the J call TRBJ2-7; D gene uncertain. The sample consisted of naive CD4+ T cells sorted from PBMCs. The CDR3 sequence: CASSPTDSYEQYF. For the CDR3, the DNA is TGCGCCAGCAGCCCGACTGACTCCTACGAGCAGTACTTC.